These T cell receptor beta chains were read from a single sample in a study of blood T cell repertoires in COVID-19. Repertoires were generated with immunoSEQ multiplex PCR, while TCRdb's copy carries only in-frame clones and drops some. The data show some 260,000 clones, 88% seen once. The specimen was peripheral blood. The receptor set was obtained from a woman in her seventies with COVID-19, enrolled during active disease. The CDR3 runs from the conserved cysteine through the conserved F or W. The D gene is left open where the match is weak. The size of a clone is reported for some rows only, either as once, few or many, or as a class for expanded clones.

cdr3_nt: TGTGCCAGCAGCTCCCGGACAGGGACTTACACTGAAGCTTTCTTT; cdr3_aa: CASSSRTGTYTEAFF; d_call: TRBD1; j_call: TRBJ1-1; clone_size: -; v_call: TRBV5-4
cdr3_nt: TGCAGCGTGAAAGAGGGTAGTCGCTACACCTTC; cdr3_aa: CSVKEGSRYTF; d_call: -; j_call: TRBJ1-2; clone_size: -; v_call: TRBV29-1
cdr3_nt: TGCGCCAGCAGCCAAGTTCTGGGGCAGAGCAATCAGCCCCAGCATTTT; cdr3_aa: CASSQVLGQSNQPQHF; d_call: -; j_call: TRBJ1-5; clone_size: -; v_call: TRBV4-1
cdr3_nt: TGTGCCAGCAGCCCGCCGGGACACGGTTTGGGTATTCACGGCTACACCTTC; cdr3_aa: CASSPPGHGLGIHGYTF; d_call: -; j_call: TRBJ1-2; clone_size: few; v_call: TRBV3-1/TRBV3-2
cdr3_nt: TGTGCCAGCAGCTTAGTTCGGGACTCACGAACTGAAGCTTTCTTT; cdr3_aa: CASSLVRDSRTEAFF; d_call: -; j_call: TRBJ1-1; clone_size: -; v_call: TRBV7-9
cdr3_nt: TGTGCCAGCAGCGCCCCTGGGGGGACGGCCTCCTACGAGCAGTACTTC; cdr3_aa: CASSAPGGTASYEQYF; d_call: -; j_call: TRBJ2-7; clone_size: -; v_call: TRBV5-8
cdr3_nt: TGTGCCAGCAGTTTATATATTGGGGCAGCCCCTGGAAACACCATATATTTT; cdr3_aa: CASSLYIGAAPGNTIYF; d_call: -; j_call: TRBJ1-3; clone_size: -; v_call: TRBV28
cdr3_nt: TGTGCCAGCAGCATTGGCCGGGGGGCTTCTGGAAACACCATATATTTT; cdr3_aa: CASSIGRGASGNTIYF; d_call: -; j_call: TRBJ1-3; clone_size: -; v_call: TRBV11-3
cdr3_nt: TGTGCCAGCAGCCCAACAAGTGGACTAGGCGAGCAGTACTTC; cdr3_aa: CASSPTSGLGEQYF; d_call: TRBD2; j_call: TRBJ2-7; clone_size: once; v_call: TRBV3-1/TRBV3-2
cdr3_nt: TGCGCCAGCAGCCGAGGCCCCTGGGGGGGAAGACGGTTTGAAGATACGCAGTATTTT; cdr3_aa: CASSRGPWGGRRFEDTQYF; d_call: TRBD2; j_call: TRBJ2-3; clone_size: -; v_call: TRBV4-1